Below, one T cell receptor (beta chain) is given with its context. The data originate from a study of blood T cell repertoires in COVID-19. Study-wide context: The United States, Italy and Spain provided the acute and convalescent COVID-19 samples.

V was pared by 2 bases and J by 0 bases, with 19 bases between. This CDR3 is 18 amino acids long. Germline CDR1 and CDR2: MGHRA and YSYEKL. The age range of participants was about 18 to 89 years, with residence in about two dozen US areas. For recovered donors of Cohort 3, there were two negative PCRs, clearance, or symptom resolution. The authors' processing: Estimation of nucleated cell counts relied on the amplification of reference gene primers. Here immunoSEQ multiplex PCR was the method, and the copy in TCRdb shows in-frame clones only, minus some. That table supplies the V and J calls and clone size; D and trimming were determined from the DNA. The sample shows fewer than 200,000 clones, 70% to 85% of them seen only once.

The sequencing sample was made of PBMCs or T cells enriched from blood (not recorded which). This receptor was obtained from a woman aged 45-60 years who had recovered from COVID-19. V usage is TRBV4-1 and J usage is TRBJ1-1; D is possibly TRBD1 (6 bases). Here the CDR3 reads CASSQSGGASRVNTEAFF. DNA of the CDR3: TGCGCCAGCAGCCAAAGCGGGGGGGCTTCCCGGGTGAACACTGAAGCTTTCTTT.